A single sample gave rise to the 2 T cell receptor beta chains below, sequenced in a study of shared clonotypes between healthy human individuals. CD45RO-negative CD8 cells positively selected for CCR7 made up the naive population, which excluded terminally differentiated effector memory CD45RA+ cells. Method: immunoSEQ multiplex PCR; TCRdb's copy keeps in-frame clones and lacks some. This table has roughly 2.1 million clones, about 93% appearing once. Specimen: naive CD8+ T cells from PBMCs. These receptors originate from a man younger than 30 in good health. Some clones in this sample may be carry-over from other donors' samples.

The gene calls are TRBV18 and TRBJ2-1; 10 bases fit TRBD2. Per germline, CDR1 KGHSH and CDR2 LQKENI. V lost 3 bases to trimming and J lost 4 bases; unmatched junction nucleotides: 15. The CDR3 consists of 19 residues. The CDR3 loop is CASSPPGQWTSGLYNEQFF. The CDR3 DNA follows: TGTGCCAGCTCACCCCCCGGACAATGGACTAGCGGTTTGTACAATGAGCAGTTCTTC.

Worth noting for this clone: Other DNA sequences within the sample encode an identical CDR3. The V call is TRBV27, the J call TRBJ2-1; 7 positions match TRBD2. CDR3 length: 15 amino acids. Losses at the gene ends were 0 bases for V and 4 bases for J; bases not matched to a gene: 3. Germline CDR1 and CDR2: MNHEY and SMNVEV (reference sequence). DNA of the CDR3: TGTGCCAGCAGTTTATCTGCTAGCGGTTACAATGAGCAGTTCTTC. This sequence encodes CASSLSASGYNEQFF.